These T cell receptor beta chains were read from a single sample in a study of CD8 T cells in Susac syndrome. TCRdb itself ran the immunoSEQ multiplex PCR reads through MiXCR, one entry per CDR3 protein. This sample has 170,000 or so distinct CDR3 sequences, with over 90% found just once. The sequenced sample consisted of CD4+ T cells from PBMCs. These receptors were collected from a human donor with Susac syndrome. CDR3s include the opening cysteine and the closing phenylalanine or tryptophan.

j_call v_call cdr3_length cdr3_aa
TRBJ1-2 TRBV7-2 13 CASSSNSNYGYTF
TRBJ2-1 TRBV7-2 18 CASSLGRAAGPSYNEQFF
TRBJ2-7 TRBV29-1 14 CSVPHSGRPAEQYF
TRBJ2-1 TRBV3-1 14 CASSLAGVKLEQFF
TRBJ2-3 TRBV20-1 12 CSARQGPDTQYF
TRBJ2-1 TRBV19 16 CASSTRGLAGASEQFF
TRBJ2-7 TRBV6-6 13 CASSYSTGNEQYF
TRBJ1-5 TRBV28 16 CASSFARGSSNQPQHF
TRBJ2-1 TRBV18 16 CASSPFRVAVYNEQFF
TRBJ2-7 TRBV28 14 CASSLGTSSYEQYF
TRBJ1-1 TRBV15 13 CATSRGYRGEAFF
TRBJ1-2 TRBV29-1 15 CSVEDIRDINYGYTF
TRBJ1-3 TRBV7-9 18 CASSPRLTTLSSGNTIYF
TRBJ2-5 TRBV20-1 12 CSDEIGPETQYF
TRBJ2-1 TRBV15 16 CATSTRTSGGPNEQFF
TRBJ2-1 TRBV29-1 14 CSVRQGAAYNEQFF
TRBJ2-7 TRBV20-1 13 CSPGPVAYHEQYF
TRBJ2-6 TRBV6-2/TRBV6-3 18 CATTIMAPNREGANVLTF
TRBJ2-7 TRBV12-3/TRBV12-4 16 CASSPSRLAGLYEQYF
TRBJ2-1 TRBV5-4 14 CASSGTSGYNEQFF
TRBJ1-5 TRBV30 13 CAWSNQGYQPQHF
TRBJ1-1 TRBV28 12 CASSSIPLEAFF
TRBJ2-3 TRBV20-1 15 CSAIRAREGTDTQYF
TRBJ1-5 TRBV12-3/TRBV12-4 13 CASSLRENQPQHF
TRBJ1-2 TRBV4-1 13 CASSAGTGNGYTF
TRBJ2-1 TRBV6-5 15 CASRSGTGAYNEQFF
TRBJ2-1 TRBV12-3/TRBV12-4 13 CASSPGQGSEQFF
TRBJ2-7 TRBV7-9 11 CAGGLPYEQYF
TRBJ2-7 TRBV20-1 14 CSASGHPNSYEQYF
TRBJ2-1 TRBV19 14 CASRGSGGWNEQFF
TRBJ1-5 TRBV6-5 14 CASSSTGGSQPQHF
TRBJ2-5 TRBV18 14 CASSPRGSQETQYF
TRBJ2-2 TRBV5-1 15 CASSLREVSTGELFF
TRBJ1-2 TRBV2 13 CASRTGTGDGYTF
TRBJ2-7 TRBV25-1 15 CASSESRQGAGEQYF
TRBJ1-5 TRBV20-1 16 CSARDGGAGLGQPQHF
TRBJ1-3 TRBV2 15 CASSWTVVSGNTIYF
TRBJ1-1 TRBV5-6 14 CASSLGSPATEAFF
TRBJ1-1 TRBV6-5 13 CASRVSLNTEAFF
TRBJ1-4 TRBV6-5 14 CASSYGQGRRKLFF
TRBJ1-1 TRBV29-1 13 CSVVKGFNAEAFF
TRBJ2-1 TRBV30 16 CAWSGLAGESYNEQFF
TRBJ2-5 TRBV28 15 CASSLSSGQWATQYF
TRBJ2-7 TRBV11-2 15 CASSSWPSGNYEQYF
TRBJ2-7 TRBV29-1 11 CSVEVSYEQYF
TRBJ2-1 TRBV4-2 14 CASSQGQENNEQFF
TRBJ2-1 TRBV28 15 CASSNSDGFYNEQFF
TRBJ1-5 TRBV28 12 CASNRPNQPQHF
TRBJ2-3 TRBV20-1 16 CSARDMGGRSPDTQYF